Below are 20 T cell receptor beta chains sequenced from a single sample in a study of blood T cell repertoires in COVID-19. TCRdb's table, derived via immunoSEQ multiplex PCR, lists solely in-frame clones and lacks some. The data show just under 85,000 clones, more than 75% seen once. The sequenced sample was peripheral blood. All receptors come from an elderly man with active or convalescent COVID-19.

As DNA, the CDR3 is TGCGCCAGCAGCCCGGATGGACAGGGGCCATCACCCCTCCACTTT. Translating gives CASSPDGQGPSPLHF. The rearrangement joins TRBV5-1 to TRBJ1-6, with 9 bases fitting TRBD1. The germline V gene encodes CDR1 SGHRS and CDR2 YFSETQ. The V and J ends lost 4 bases and 10 bases, in that order; junction bases with no gene match: 9. This CDR3 spans 15 amino acids.

This chain links TRBV5-1 with TRBJ1-3; TRBD1 agrees at 9 bases. The J segment lost 3 bases and the V segment lost 5 bases, leaving 6 bases of the junction unmatched. The CDR3 is 15 amino acids. Per germline, CDR1 SGHRS and CDR2 YFSETQ. The CDR3 DNA sequence: TGCGCCAGCAGTGGACAGGGGCTAGGTGGAAACACCATATATTTT. Translating gives CASSGQGLGGNTIYF.

The V gene is TRBV10-2, the J gene TRBJ2-5, with 9 bases that match TRBD2. With 3 bases clipped from V and 1 base from J, the junction kept 9 bases outside the gene matches. In germline, CDR1 is WSHSY, CDR2 SAAADI. There are 17 residues in the CDR3. The chain's CDR3 is CASSDYTGLARQETQYF. The CDR3 coding sequence is TGCGCCAGCAGTGATTATACCGGACTAGCGCGCCAAGAGACCCAGTACTTC.

The chain is built from TRBV5-4 and TRBJ1-2; perhaps TRBD1 as D (5 bases). V was pared by 5 bases and J by 8 bases, with 10 bases between. This CDR3 has 11 residues. Per germline, CDR1 SGHNT and CDR2 YYREEE (reference sequence). The CDR3 protein is CASRAGGGYTF. The CDR3 nucleotides are TGTGCCAGCAGGGCTGGGGGGGGCTACACCTTC.

This clone was recorded once. The gene calls are TRBV19 and TRBJ1-1; D is perhaps TRBD1 (6 bases). Germline V CDR1 and CDR2: LNHDA, SQIVND (reference sequence). There are 14 residues in the CDR3. V lost 7 bases and J lost 0, with 12 bases in between. This CDR3 reads CASNTGQLNTEAFF. CDR3 nucleotide sequence: TGTGCCAGTAATACCGGACAGCTGAACACTGAAGCTTTCTTT.

Concerning this clone: The junction departs from germline at one end; a sequencing error may be responsible. CDR3 coding DNA: TGTGCTAGCAGCTTAGCTAGCGAGGCAGTGGAAAAACTGTTTTTT. This codes for CASSLASEAVEKLFF. The genes are TRBV7-7 and TRBJ1-4; the D is unclear. In germline, CDR1 is SSHAT, CDR2 FNYEAQ (reference sequence). The CDR3 contains 15 residues.

The chain has TRBV7-9 and TRBJ2-3; the D gene is possibly TRBD1 (5 bases). CDR1 and CDR2 (germline): SEHNR, FQNEAQ (reference sequence). V was trimmed by 0 bases and J by 4 bases, leaving 20 bases between them. The CDR3 is 18 amino acids. The CDR3 bases are TGTGCCAGCAGCTTAGCAAGGACAAACCACCTCCTCCCAGATACGCAGTATTTT. It specifies CASSLARTNHLLPDTQYF. Full variable domain (outside the CDR3, taken from reference TRBV7-9 and TRBJ2-3): DTGVSQNPRHKITKRGQNVTFRCDPISEHNRLYWYRQTLGQGPEFLTYFQNEAQLEKSRLLSDRFSAERPKGSFSTLEIQRTEQGDSAMYLCASSLARTNHLLPDTQYFGPGTRLTVL.

This rearrangement joins TRBV9 to TRBJ1-2; unclear D gene. The germline V gene has CDR1 SGDLS and CDR2 YYNGEE. CDR3 length equals 16 residues. V was clipped by 0 bases and J by 8 bases, with 20 bases between them. CDR3 DNA sequence: TGTGCCAGCAGCGTAGTTCAGGTGACGGAACTCTGGGGCTACACCTTC. The encoded protein is CASSVVQVTELWGYTF.

The chain uses TRBV2 and TRBJ2-5, with D uncertain. This CDR3 region has 15 residues. Deletions cut 6 bases from V and 2 bases from J, with 16 bases between. CDR1 SNHLY and CDR2 FYNNEI come from the germline V gene. The CDR3 loop is CASRAAANLQETQYF. The CDR3 bases are TGTGCCAGCAGAGCCGCGGCCAACTTACAAGAGACCCAGTACTTC. The full variable domain, its missing parts supplied by reference TRBV2 and TRBJ2-5, is EPEVTQTPSHQVTQMGQEVILRCVPISNHLYFYWYRQILGQKVEFLVSFYNNEISEKSEIFDDQFSVERPDGSNFTLKIRSTKLEDSAMYFCASRAAANLQETQYFGPGTRLLVL.

The chain combines TRBV9 with TRBJ2-3, with a possible D match to TRBD1 (5 bases). Per germline, CDR1 SGDLS and CDR2 YYNGEE. V shed 4 bases and J shed 5 bases, with 11 bases lying between them. The CDR3 consists of 13 residues. The CDR3 here is CASSFQRGDTQYF. The CDR3 DNA sequence: TGTGCCAGCAGCTTCCAAAGGGGAGATACGCAGTATTTT.

In this sample, this clone turned up once. This chain joins TRBV3-1 (or the pseudogene TRBV3-2) and TRBJ2-3; 7 nucleotides align to TRBD1. The length of the CDR3 is 14 residues. Germline V gives CDR1 LGHDT, CDR2 YNNKEL (reference sequence). V shed 5 bases, J shed 4 bases, and the junction held 6 bases outside the gene matches. CDR3 residues: CASSTTGWADTQYF. The CDR3 DNA sequence: TGTGCCAGCAGCACGACAGGGTGGGCAGATACGCAGTATTTT.

The rearrangement joins TRBV28 to TRBJ1-2; tentatively, D is TRBD1 (6 bases). CDR3 size: 13 residues. In germline, CDR1 is MDHEN, CDR2 SYDVKM. V lost 6 bases and J lost 7, with 15 bases in between. The CDR3 sequence is CASSPDTRGGYTF. Written as DNA, the CDR3 is TGTGCCAGCAGCCCGGACACCAGGGGTGGCTACACCTTC.

This clone was seen just once. The gene calls are TRBV3-1 (or the pseudogene TRBV3-2) and TRBJ2-1; TRBD1 matches at 9 bases. Germline CDR1 LGHDT, CDR2 YNNKEL (reference sequence). Losses at the gene ends were 1 base for V and 14 bases for J; bases not matched to a gene: 3. This CDR3 region has 12 residues. DNA of the CDR3: TGTGCCAGCAGCCAAGGGGACAGGGATAAGTTCTTC. Translation: CASSQGDRDKFF.

This sequence joins TRBV10-3 and TRBJ1-5; 7 bases line up with TRBD1. V shed 2 bases, J shed 6 bases, and the junction held 4 bases outside the gene matches. Germline V CDR1 and CDR2: ENHRY, SYGVKD. The CDR3 runs 14 residues. CDR3 in amino acids: CAISEDRAGQPQHF. The CDR3 region has the DNA TGTGCCATCAGTGAGGACAGGGCAGGTCAGCCCCAGCATTTT.

This clone appeared a single time. J is TRBJ2-3 and V is TRBV6-5, with D perhaps matching TRBD1 (6 bases). This CDR3 has 14 amino acids. V lost 2 bases, J lost 4 bases, and 10 bases lay in between. The germline V gene encodes CDR1 MNHEY and CDR2 SVGAGI. The CDR3 sequence is CASSYGQGPDTQYF. Written as DNA, the CDR3 is TGTGCCAGCAGTTACGGGCAGGGGCCAGATACGCAGTATTTT.

The J gene is TRBJ2-3, the V gene TRBV28; D ambiguous. With 8 bases removed from V and 4 bases from J, the gap between germline ends came to 13 bases. Germline CDR1 MDHEN, CDR2 SYDVKM. The CDR3 totals 13 residues. DNA for the CDR3: TGTGCCAGCCGAGAGCTCCCCCCAGATACGCAGTATTTT. Protein product: CASRELPPDTQYF.

V gene TRBV4-1 combines with J gene TRBJ2-2; 10 bases fit TRBD2. Germline V CDR1 and CDR2: MGHRA, YSYEKL. The CDR3 covers 16 residues. V lost 4 bases, J lost 6 bases, and 8 bases stayed unmatched. CDR3 DNA: TGCGCCAGCAGCCGAGAAGCGGGGGGGCCATCCGGGGAGCTGTTTTTT. Translation gives CASSREAGGPSGELFF.

This clone was observed a handful of times. The chain recombines TRBV4-1 with TRBJ1-5; possibly TRBD1 for D (5 bases). The CDR3 runs 16 residues. V lost 4 bases and J lost 6, with 19 bases in between. CDR1 and CDR2 (germline): MGHRA, YSYEKL. CDR3 protein: CASSRTLTRGTQPQHF. In nucleotides, the CDR3 is TGCGCCAGCAGCCGAACTTTAACTCGGGGGACTCAGCCCCAGCATTTT.

The J gene is TRBJ1-6, the V gene TRBV7-9, with a weak D call TRBD1 (6 bases). The CDR3 has 16 amino acids. V lost 2 bases and J lost 7, with 15 bases in between. The V gene's germline CDR1 is SEHNR and CDR2 FQNEAQ (reference sequence). The CDR3 DNA is TGTGCCAGCAGCTTAATAGGGGGAGTTGGCAATTCACCCCTCCACTTT. Amino acids: CASSLIGGVGNSPLHF.

This chain uses TRBV6-5 with TRBJ1-2; no clear D. The CDR3 totals 14 residues. V was shortened by 8 bases and J by 0 bases, with 13 bases between the two germline ends. The germline V gene has CDR1 MNHEY and CDR2 SVGAGI. The CDR3 loop reads CASLPGWSNYGYTF. CDR3 coding DNA: TGTGCCAGCCTTCCAGGTTGGTCTAACTATGGCTACACCTTC.